Listed below are T cell receptor beta chains from one sample, sequenced in a study of shared clonotypes between healthy human individuals. Measured with immunoSEQ multiplex PCR; TCRdb has only the in-frame clones, and not every one. In the table there are roughly 1,000,000 clones, around 82% of which are singletons. Sequencing input: memory CD4+ T cells from PBMCs. Receptors were obtained from a man aged 18 to 35 in good health. Some clones in this sample may be carry-over from other donors' samples. Both conserved end residues are part of each CDR3. D genes are given only for firm matches. Part of the rows lack a size; the others show once, few, many or a class for expanded clones.

d_gene: NA; v_gene: TRBV6-4; abundance: NA; j_gene: TRBJ1-4; CDR3aa: CASSDSRGTNEKLFF; CDR3nt: TGTGCCAGCAGTGACTCGCGGGGAACTAATGAAAAACTGTTTTTT
d_gene: NA; v_gene: TRBV18; abundance: many; j_gene: TRBJ2-7; CDR3aa: CASSRGAVTYEQYF; CDR3nt: TGTGCCAGCTCACGCGGGGCGGTTACCTACGAGCAGTACTTC
d_gene: NA; v_gene: TRBV9; abundance: NA; j_gene: TRBJ1-3; CDR3aa: CASSLSLRDTIYF; CDR3nt: TGTGCCAGCAGCCTTAGTCTCCGGGACACCATATATTTT
d_gene: NA; v_gene: TRBV7-8; abundance: NA; j_gene: TRBJ1-5; CDR3aa: CASSLWVNQPQHF; CDR3nt: TGTGCCAGCAGCCTGTGGGTGAATCAGCCCCAGCATTTT
d_gene: TRBD2; v_gene: TRBV5-6; abundance: NA; j_gene: TRBJ2-3; CDR3aa: CASSLWPSGLLSTDTQYF; CDR3nt: TGTGCCAGCAGCTTATGGCCTAGCGGCCTCCTTAGCACAGATACGCAGTATTTT
d_gene: TRBD2; v_gene: TRBV4-3; abundance: NA; j_gene: TRBJ2-7; CDR3aa: CASSQDRTSGFYEQYF; CDR3nt: TGCGCCAGCAGCCAAGATCGGACTAGCGGGTTCTACGAGCAGTACTTC
d_gene: NA; v_gene: TRBV6-5; abundance: NA; j_gene: TRBJ1-2; CDR3aa: CATRDPMYYGYTF; CDR3nt: TGTGCCACCAGAGACCCGATGTACTATGGCTACACCTTC
d_gene: NA; v_gene: TRBV5-4; abundance: NA; j_gene: TRBJ1-2; CDR3aa: CASSSPAGGRKSPTF; CDR3nt: TGTGCCAGCAGCTCTCCCGCCGGGGGGCGGAAGTCTCCCACCTTC
d_gene: NA; v_gene: TRBV9; abundance: NA; j_gene: TRBJ2-3; CDR3aa: CASSLPREGTDTQYF; CDR3nt: TGTGCCAGCAGCTTACCTAGGGAGGGCACAGATACGCAGTATTTT
d_gene: NA; v_gene: TRBV6-5; abundance: once; j_gene: TRBJ2-1; CDR3aa: CASSYSRTALGAGQFF; CDR3nt: TGTGCCAGCAGTTACTCCCGGACAGCCCTGGGAGCGGGGCAGTTCTTC
d_gene: TRBD1; v_gene: TRBV5-1; abundance: NA; j_gene: TRBJ1-3; CDR3aa: CASSLEGQGPGNTIYF; CDR3nt: TGCGCCAGCAGCTTGGAGGGACAGGGGCCTGGAAACACCATATATTTT
d_gene: TRBD2; v_gene: TRBV27; abundance: few; j_gene: TRBJ2-2; CDR3aa: CASSFWTSGKTSGELFF; CDR3nt: TGTGCCAGCAGTTTTTGGACTAGCGGGAAGACGAGCGGGGAGCTGTTTTTT
d_gene: NA; v_gene: TRBV6-6; abundance: once; j_gene: TRBJ1-1; CDR3aa: CASSFVDLSAFF; CDR3nt: TGTGCCAGCAGTTTCGTAGACCTGAGTGCTTTCTTT
d_gene: NA; v_gene: TRBV11-1; abundance: NA; j_gene: TRBJ2-1; CDR3aa: CASIRQGGFEQFF; CDR3nt: TGTGCCAGCATCCGACAGGGAGGTTTTGAGCAGTTCTTC
d_gene: TRBD2; v_gene: TRBV4-2; abundance: NA; j_gene: TRBJ2-7; CDR3aa: CASSQASGATSRSYEQYF; CDR3nt: TGTGCCAGCAGCCAAGCTTCTGGGGCGACTAGCCGCTCCTACGAGCAGTACTTC
d_gene: TRBD2; v_gene: TRBV7-8; abundance: NA; j_gene: TRBJ2-1; CDR3aa: CASSLTGTSIYNEQFF; CDR3nt: TGTGCCAGCAGCTTGACCGGGACTAGCATCTACAATGAGCAGTTCTTC
d_gene: NA; v_gene: TRBV6-5; abundance: NA; j_gene: TRBJ2-3; CDR3aa: CASRRDSLTDTQYF; CDR3nt: TGTGCCAGCAGGCGGGACAGCCTCACAGATACGCAGTATTTT
d_gene: NA; v_gene: TRBV2; abundance: NA; j_gene: TRBJ1-5; CDR3aa: CASSRGEAGNQPQHF; CDR3nt: TGTGCCAGCAGCCGGGGAGAAGCTGGCAATCAGCCCCAGCATTTT
d_gene: TRBD1; v_gene: TRBV5-1; abundance: NA; j_gene: TRBJ1-2; CDR3aa: CASSPGQGEGYTF; CDR3nt: TGCGCCAGCAGCCCCGGACAGGGGGAAGGCTACACCTTC
d_gene: NA; v_gene: TRBV27; abundance: NA; j_gene: TRBJ1-1; CDR3aa: CASSFSGNTEAFF; CDR3nt: TGTGCCAGCAGTTTCTCCGGTAACACTGAAGCTTTCTTT
d_gene: TRBD2; v_gene: TRBV5-1; abundance: NA; j_gene: TRBJ2-7; CDR3aa: CASSFGGTSGTEQYF; CDR3nt: TGCGCCAGCAGCTTTGGGGGGACTAGCGGGACCGAGCAGTACTTC
d_gene: TRBD1; v_gene: TRBV11-1; abundance: NA; j_gene: TRBJ2-7; CDR3aa: CASSLGGTGAYEQYF; CDR3nt: TGTGCCAGCAGCTTAGGGGGGACAGGAGCCTACGAGCAGTACTTC
d_gene: NA; v_gene: TRBV28; abundance: NA; j_gene: TRBJ2-7; CDR3aa: CASSSTGYSYEQYF; CDR3nt: TGTGCCAGCAGTTCTACAGGTTACTCCTACGAGCAGTACTTC
d_gene: NA; v_gene: TRBV2; abundance: NA; j_gene: TRBJ1-2; CDR3aa: CASSPTLTDYGYTF; CDR3nt: TGTGCCAGCAGTCCCACCCTCACAGACTATGGCTACACCTTC
d_gene: NA; v_gene: TRBV7-2; abundance: NA; j_gene: TRBJ2-3; CDR3aa: CASSATRLSTDTQYF; CDR3nt: TGTGCCAGCAGCGCCACAAGGCTCAGCACAGATACGCAGTATTTT
d_gene: NA; v_gene: TRBV6-1; abundance: NA; j_gene: TRBJ2-7; CDR3aa: CASSVRIYEQYF; CDR3nt: TGTGCCAGCAGTGTTCGAATTTACGAGCAGTACTTC
d_gene: TRBD1; v_gene: TRBV28; abundance: NA; j_gene: TRBJ2-5; CDR3aa: CASSGPGTAQETQYF; CDR3nt: TGTGCCAGCAGTGGGCCCGGGACAGCGCAAGAGACCCAGTACTTC
d_gene: NA; v_gene: TRBV7-2; abundance: NA; j_gene: TRBJ1-3; CDR3aa: CASSIRYSGNTIYF; CDR3nt: TGTGCCAGCAGCATCAGGTACTCTGGAAACACCATATATTTT
d_gene: TRBD2; v_gene: TRBV10-3; abundance: few; j_gene: TRBJ2-1; CDR3aa: CAISGTSGSRHNEQFF; CDR3nt: TGTGCCATCAGTGGGACTAGCGGGTCGAGACACAATGAGCAGTTCTTC
d_gene: NA; v_gene: TRBV7-2; abundance: NA; j_gene: TRBJ2-3; CDR3aa: CASSLAGSADTQYF; CDR3nt: TGTGCCAGCAGCTTAGCGGGTAGCGCAGATACGCAGTATTTT
d_gene: NA; v_gene: TRBV5-1; abundance: many; j_gene: TRBJ2-7; CDR3aa: CASSLDRLGKDEQYF; CDR3nt: TGCGCCAGCAGCTTGGATCGATTGGGGAAAGACGAGCAGTACTTC
d_gene: NA; v_gene: TRBV5-4; abundance: NA; j_gene: TRBJ2-3; CDR3aa: CASSLGGTGRDTQYF; CDR3nt: TGTGCCAGCAGCTTGGGTGGGACCGGTAGAGATACGCAGTATTTT
d_gene: NA; v_gene: TRBV9; abundance: NA; j_gene: TRBJ2-1; CDR3aa: CASSPSIGGPPYNEQFF; CDR3nt: TGTGCCAGCAGCCCCTCGATCGGAGGGCCCCCTTACAATGAGCAGTTCTTC
d_gene: TRBD2; v_gene: TRBV27; abundance: few; j_gene: TRBJ2-4; CDR3aa: CASSFLGLAEFIAKNIQYF; CDR3nt: TGTGCCAGCAGTTTCCTTGGACTAGCAGAATTCATAGCCAAAAACATTCAGTACTTC
d_gene: NA; v_gene: TRBV10-3; abundance: NA; j_gene: TRBJ2-3; CDR3aa: CAISKTDNTDTQYF; CDR3nt: TGTGCCATCAGTAAGACAGACAACACAGATACGCAGTATTTT
d_gene: NA; v_gene: TRBV10-1; abundance: NA; j_gene: TRBJ2-7; CDR3aa: CATLPGSDEQYF; CDR3nt: TGCGCCACCCTCCCAGGGAGCGACGAGCAGTACTTC
d_gene: TRBD1; v_gene: TRBV9; abundance: once; j_gene: TRBJ1-4; CDR3aa: CASSRQGTTNEKLFF; CDR3nt: TGTGCCAGCAGCCGACAGGGCACAACTAATGAAAAACTGTTTTTT
d_gene: NA; v_gene: TRBV5-1; abundance: NA; j_gene: TRBJ2-6; CDR3aa: CASSLLGGANVLTF; CDR3nt: TGCGCCAGCAGCCTATTGGGTGGGGCCAACGTCCTGACTTTC
d_gene: NA; v_gene: TRBV5-1; abundance: NA; j_gene: TRBJ2-1; CDR3aa: CASSVGGYNEQFF; CDR3nt: TGCGCCAGCAGTGTCGGGGGATACAATGAGCAGTTCTTC
d_gene: NA; v_gene: TRBV30; abundance: NA; j_gene: TRBJ2-5; CDR3aa: CAWTASSETQYF; CDR3nt: TGTGCCTGGACGGCTAGCTCGGAGACCCAGTACTTC
d_gene: NA; v_gene: TRBV11-1; abundance: NA; j_gene: TRBJ2-1; CDR3aa: CASSPPLAWSSYNEQFF; CDR3nt: TGTGCCAGCAGCCCCCCGCTAGCGTGGAGCTCCTACAATGAGCAGTTCTTC
d_gene: NA; v_gene: TRBV10-1; abundance: NA; j_gene: TRBJ2-5; CDR3aa: CASSESWTQETQYF; CDR3nt: TGCGCCAGCAGTGAGTCGTGGACCCAAGAGACCCAGTACTTC
d_gene: TRBD1; v_gene: TRBV30; abundance: NA; j_gene: TRBJ2-3; CDR3aa: CAWSGMTGGPDTQYF; CDR3nt: TGTGCCTGGAGTGGGATGACAGGGGGGCCAGATACGCAGTATTTT
d_gene: NA; v_gene: TRBV5-6; abundance: NA; j_gene: TRBJ1-6; CDR3aa: CASSLGRSGTLHF; CDR3nt: TGTGCCAGCAGCTTGGGGAGGAGCGGGACCCTCCACTTT
d_gene: NA; v_gene: TRBV5-1; abundance: NA; j_gene: TRBJ2-2; CDR3aa: CASSLRPGQNTGELFF; CDR3nt: TGCGCCAGCAGCTTGAGACCGGGACAGAACACCGGGGAGCTGTTTTTT
d_gene: TRBD1; v_gene: TRBV5-1; abundance: once; j_gene: TRBJ1-3; CDR3aa: CASSVGQAINTIYF; CDR3nt: TGCGCCAGCAGCGTTGGACAGGCGATAAACACCATATATTTT
d_gene: TRBD1; v_gene: TRBV7-3; abundance: NA; j_gene: TRBJ1-5; CDR3aa: CASSLRGQGVEGPFLGYSNQPQHF; CDR3nt: TGTGCCAGCAGCTTAAGAGGGCAGGGGGTGGAGGGCCCTTTTCTGGGGTATAGCAATCAGCCCCAGCATTTT
d_gene: NA; v_gene: TRBV28; abundance: few; j_gene: TRBJ2-7; CDR3aa: CASGTGYEQYF; CDR3nt: TGTGCCAGTGGGACCGGCTACGAGCAGTACTTC
d_gene: NA; v_gene: TRBV20-1; abundance: NA; j_gene: TRBJ2-7; CDR3aa: CSADPLYEQYF; CDR3nt: TGCAGTGCTGACCCGCTCTACGAGCAGTACTTC
d_gene: NA; v_gene: TRBV29-1; abundance: NA; j_gene: TRBJ2-3; CDR3aa: CSVDMARGTDTQYF; CDR3nt: TGCAGCGTTGACATGGCGCGGGGCACAGATACGCAGTATTTT
d_gene: NA; v_gene: TRBV28; abundance: NA; j_gene: TRBJ1-2; CDR3aa: CATNRANYGYTF; CDR3nt: TGTGCCACCAATCGTGCTAACTATGGCTACACCTTC
d_gene: TRBD2; v_gene: TRBV29-1; abundance: NA; j_gene: TRBJ2-2; CDR3aa: CSGPGLAVGANTGELFF; CDR3nt: TGCAGCGGGCCGGGACTAGCGGTAGGCGCGAACACCGGGGAGCTGTTTTTT
d_gene: TRBD1; v_gene: TRBV29-1; abundance: NA; j_gene: TRBJ2-5; CDR3aa: CSVKDRGRQETQYF; CDR3nt: TGCAGCGTTAAAGACAGGGGGCGTCAAGAGACCCAGTACTTC
d_gene: NA; v_gene: TRBV9; abundance: NA; j_gene: TRBJ1-3; CDR3aa: CASSAARISGNTIYF; CDR3nt: TGTGCCAGCAGCGCCGCCAGAATCTCTGGAAACACCATATATTTT
d_gene: TRBD1; v_gene: TRBV6-5; abundance: few; j_gene: TRBJ1-2; CDR3aa: CASSYSLTGGGGYTF; CDR3nt: TGTGCCAGCAGTTACTCACTTACAGGGGGCGGTGGCTACACCTTC
d_gene: NA; v_gene: TRBV18; abundance: once; j_gene: TRBJ2-3; CDR3aa: CASSPSGSTDTQYF; CDR3nt: TGTGCCAGCTCACCTAGCGGCAGCACAGATACGCAGTATTTT
d_gene: NA; v_gene: TRBV19; abundance: NA; j_gene: TRBJ1-5; CDR3aa: CASSMGWGFSNQPQHF; CDR3nt: TGTGCCAGTAGTATGGGTTGGGGATTTAGCAATCAGCCCCAGCATTTT
d_gene: NA; v_gene: TRBV30; abundance: NA; j_gene: TRBJ2-7; CDR3aa: CAWSARAGQSYEQYF; CDR3nt: TGTGCCTGGAGTGCCCGGGCGGGACAGTCCTACGAGCAGTACTTC
d_gene: NA; v_gene: TRBV7-6; abundance: NA; j_gene: TRBJ2-1; CDR3aa: CASSLTALNEQFF; CDR3nt: TGTGCCAGCAGCTTAACTGCCTTAAATGAGCAGTTCTTC
d_gene: TRBD2; v_gene: TRBV18; abundance: NA; j_gene: TRBJ2-7; CDR3aa: CASSPTSGSSYEQYF; CDR3nt: TGTGCCAGCTCACCAACTAGCGGGAGCTCCTACGAGCAGTACTTC